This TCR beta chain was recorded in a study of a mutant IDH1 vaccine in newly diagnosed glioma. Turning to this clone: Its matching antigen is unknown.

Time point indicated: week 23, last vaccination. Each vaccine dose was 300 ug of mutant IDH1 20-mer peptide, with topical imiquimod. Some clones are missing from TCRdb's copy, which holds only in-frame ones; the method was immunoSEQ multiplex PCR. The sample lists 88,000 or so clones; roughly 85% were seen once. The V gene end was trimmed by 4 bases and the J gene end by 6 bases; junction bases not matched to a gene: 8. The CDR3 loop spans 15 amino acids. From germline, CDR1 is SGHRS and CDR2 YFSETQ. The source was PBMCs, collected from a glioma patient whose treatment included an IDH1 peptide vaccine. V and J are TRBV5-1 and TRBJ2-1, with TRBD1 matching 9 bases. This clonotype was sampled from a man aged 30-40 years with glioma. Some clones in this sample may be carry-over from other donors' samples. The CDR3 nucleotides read TGCGCCAGCAGCCCAGACAGGGGGATAGGCAATGAGCAGTTCTTC. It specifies CASSPDRGIGNEQFF.